This T cell receptor beta chain emerged from a study of Graves' ophthalmopathy and Graves' hyperthyroidism. V lost 7 bases and J 4 bases, leaving 13 bases between the germline ends. CDR3 size: 14 residues. Germline values: CDR1 SGHTA, CDR2 FQGNSA. Findings of the study overall: The model's prediction of ophthalmopathy progression had 65% to 71% sensitivity and 72% to 80% specificity.

A remark on this clonotype: The antigen is not known.

The TCR beta CDR3 regions underwent amplification from RNA transcripts. RT-PCR in the first round used HTBI primers; a second-round multiplex PCR followed. TCRdb processed the multiplex PCR reads anew with MiXCR; each CDR3 protein has one entry. The sample contains a few hundred thousand distinct CDR3 sequences, 35% to 40% of which appear only once. The source material was peripheral blood or thyroid tissue (not recorded which). This receptor was taken from an adult man with Graves' hyperthyroidism. The genes are TRBV7-2 and TRBJ2-2; D possibly uses TRBD1 or TRBD2 (7 bases each). The CDR3 region is CASTPGGGTGELFF. DNA of the CDR3: TGTGCCAGCACGCCAGGGGGGGGCACCGGGGAGCTGTTTTTT.